This T cell receptor beta chain was retrieved from a study of T-cell reconstitution after alpha-beta-depleted transplantation in children. Regarding the study as a whole: As was reported, about two months after transplant, alpha-beta T cells came from several hundred expanded graft clones. At day 60, the high TCRbeta diversity found in some patients originated from recipient T cells and thymic progenitors that had survived. The main origin of T-cell counts and diversity one year after transplant was newly produced T cells.

This clonotype has a count of ten or more. Its antigen is unknown. CDR3 size: 15 residues. Germline values: CDR1 ENHRY, CDR2 SYGVKD. Losses at the gene ends were 8 bases for V and 4 bases for J; bases not matched to a gene: 12. During its preparation, the TCRbeta library received unique molecular identifiers. TCRdb re-called the PCR reads through MiXCR, storing one row per CDR3 protein. The sample consists of about 100,000 distinct CDR3 sequences, around 6.4% of them appearing once. The V and J genes are TRBV10-3 and TRBJ1-1; 8 nucleotides agree with TRBD1. Sequencing used PBMCs, mostly from graft donor cells, obtained 360 days after TCRalphabeta/CD19-depleted stem cell transplant. The sequence was collected from a male patient between 2 and 15 years old who had a stem cell transplant for acute lymphoblastic leukemia, so the T cells may come from the graft donor. As DNA, the CDR3 is TGTGCCATCCGGGACAGGAAGGCTCCATCCACTGAAGCTTTCTTT. This codes for CAIRDRKAPSTEAFF.